Below are 18 T cell receptor beta chains sequenced from a single sample in a study of neurological immune-mediated disorders. MiXCR, run by TCRdb on the 5' RACE reads, gives a single entry per CDR3 protein. The sample includes tens of thousands of distinct CDR3 sequences, about 4% seen only once; the top ten take about 1.5%. The source material was PBMCs. These receptors originate from a man younger than 40 with multiple sclerosis.

At least ten counts were recorded for this clonotype. The genes are TRBV24-1 and TRBJ2-7; perhaps D is TRBD1 or TRBD2 (5 bases each). V shed 7 bases and J shed 0 bases, with 12 bases lying between them. This CDR3 has 14 residues. Germline loops: CDR1 KGHDR, CDR2 SFDVKD. The CDR3 nucleotides read TGTGCCACCAGCATTGTGGGGGACTCCTACGAGCAGTACTTC. Residues: CATSIVGDSYEQYF.

This clonotype turned up a few times. Since a much larger clone is just one base distant, this may be a read error. The chain carries TRBV11-1 and TRBJ2-3; 10 bases map to TRBD2. The CDR3 spans 13 residues. The V gene's germline CDR1 is SGHAT and CDR2 FQDESV (reference sequence). The J segment lost 11 bases and the V segment lost 5 bases, leaving 7 bases of the junction unmatched. This CDR3 is CASSPGIAGGQYF. DNA for the CDR3: TGTGCCAGCAGCCCGGGAATAGCGGGGGGGCAGTATTTT.

This clonotype was counted ten times or more. The chain joins TRBV20-1 to TRBJ2-5, with D maybe TRBD2 (5 bases). Trimming removed 4 bases from V and 5 bases from J, with 14 bases in between. The length of the CDR3 is 13 residues. CDR1 is DFQATT, CDR2 SNEGSKA, per germline (reference sequence). The CDR3 DNA reads TGCAGTGCTATGTCGAGGGAAGTGGAGACCCAGTACTTC. It encodes CSAMSREVETQYF.

To note about this clonotype: The junction departs from the called germline gene at one end, perhaps through a read error. J is TRBJ2-3 and V is TRBV6-6, with D perhaps being TRBD1 or TRBD2 (5 bases each). CDR3 length: 15 amino acids. Germline lookup yields CDR1 MNHNY and CDR2 SVGAGI (reference sequence). The CDR3 loop is CVSSYPPGTTDTQYF. Here the CDR3 DNA reads TGTGTCAGCAGTTACCCCCCCGGGACCACAGATACGCAGTATTTT.

This clonotype was counted only a few times. The chain couples TRBV18 to TRBJ2-3; D unresolved. Germline values: CDR1 KGHSH, CDR2 LQKENI. The CDR3 contains 13 residues. The V end lost 3 bases, the J end lost 2 bases, and 6 bases lay between the germline ends. DNA for the CDR3: TGTGCCAGCTCACCCCTAGACACAGATACGCAGTATTTT. The encoded protein is CASSPLDTDTQYF.

The sample holds many counts of this clonotype. This chain links TRBV27 with TRBJ2-7; weak D call: TRBD1 (5 bases). Germline V lookup: CDR1 MNHEY, CDR2 SMNVEV (reference sequence). Trimming cost V 3 bases and J 1 base, with 13 bases left between them. CDR3 length equals 15 residues. The CDR3 is CASSFSGIRSYEQYF. The CDR3 DNA reads TGTGCCAGCAGTTTTTCAGGGATCCGATCCTACGAGCAGTACTTC.

The CDR3 nucleotides are TGTGCCAGCAGTTCAGGGAGTCAGCCCCAGCATTTT. This sequence encodes CASSSGSQPQHF. The chain joins TRBV6-2 or TRBV6-3 to TRBJ1-5, with D possibly matching TRBD1 (5 bases). The CDR3 consists of 12 residues. CDR1 and CDR2 (germline): MNHEY, SVGEGT. Trimming took off 4 bases at V and 6 bases at J, with 7 bases between the two ends.

This clonotype was found many times. CDR3 nucleotides: TGCGCCAGCAGCTTGCGCCAAGAGACCCAGTACTTC. It yields the protein CASSLRQETQYF. This chain links TRBV5-1 with TRBJ2-5; no firm D call. The germline V and J ends were trimmed by 1 base and 1 base, with 2 bases remaining between them. The V gene's germline CDR1 is SGHRS and CDR2 YFSETQ. This CDR3 comprises 12 residues.

Ten or more counts support this clonotype. This chain links TRBV27 with TRBJ1-2; D possibly corresponds to TRBD1 (5 bases). V lost 5 bases, J lost 8 bases, and 21 bases lay in between. In germline, CDR1 is MNHEY, CDR2 SMNVEV (reference sequence). The CDR3 sequence is 15 residues long. CDR3 in amino acids: CASSEIGQGSSGYTF. The CDR3 DNA reads TGTGCCAGCAGTGAGATAGGACAAGGGAGCTCCGGCTACACCTTC.

The sample holds many counts of this clonotype. The chain has TRBV5-5 and TRBJ2-7, with D possibly matching TRBD1 (5 bases). CDR1 SGHKS and CDR2 YYEKEE come from the germline V gene (reference sequence). The CDR3 runs 13 residues. V was clipped by 6 bases and J by 3 bases, with 13 bases between them. The CDR3 sequence is CASNLDTNYEQYF. CDR3 in DNA: TGTGCCAGCAATCTGGACACAAACTACGAGCAGTACTTC.

There are many counts of this clonotype. The chain uses TRBV5-1 and TRBJ2-7, with 8 bases matching TRBD2. The V segment lost 4 bases and the J segment 5 bases; nucleotides outside the gene matches: 8. The CDR3 totals 14 residues. CDR1 and CDR2 from the germline V gene are SGHRS and YFSETQ. The CDR3 sequence is CASSSRTSFHEQYF. CDR3 sequence (DNA): TGCGCCAGCAGCAGTAGGACTAGCTTCCACGAGCAGTACTTC.

This clonotype was counted at least ten times. The chain uses TRBV12-3 or TRBV12-4 and TRBJ1-2; TRBD1 is a possible D gene (5 bases). V shed 6 bases and J shed 2 bases, with 13 bases lying between them. The CDR3 is 14 amino acids. The CDR3 is CASSLGGANYGYTF. The DNA for the CDR3 is TGTGCCAGCAGCCTGGGAGGGGCGAACTATGGCTACACCTTC.

There are many counts of this clonotype. The genes are TRBV20-1 and TRBJ2-7, with a possible D match to TRBD2 (6 bases). Between the trimmed V and J ends, which lost 0 bases and 5 bases, there was a span of 11 bases. The CDR3 spans 13 residues. Germline V lookup: CDR1 DFQATT, CDR2 SNEGSKA (reference sequence). CDR3 sequence reads: CSARESSDHEQYF. The CDR3 coding sequence is TGCAGTGCTAGAGAGTCTAGCGACCACGAGCAGTACTTC.

The sample holds many counts of this clonotype. J is TRBJ2-7 and V is TRBV5-1; possibly TRBD1 or TRBD2 for D (6 bases each). V dropped 4 bases and J dropped 4 bases, with 21 bases sitting between them. The CDR3 consists of 16 residues. Germline V gives CDR1 SGHRS, CDR2 YFSETQ. The CDR3 loop is CASSPGDSRGVYEQYF. DNA for the CDR3: TGCGCCAGCAGCCCGGGGGATAGCAGGGGCGTGTACGAGCAGTACTTC.

This clonotype was picked up many times. The gene calls are TRBV6-5 and TRBJ1-1; D unresolved. The CDR3 loop spans 11 amino acids. Germline CDR1 and CDR2: MNHEY and SVGAGI. V shed 7 bases and J shed 3 bases, with 6 bases lying between them. The CDR3 spells CASKRDTEAFF. The CDR3 DNA reads as TGTGCCAGCAAACGGGACACTGAAGCTTTCTTT.

This clonotype was seen ten or more times. This chain links TRBV12-3 or TRBV12-4 with TRBJ2-5; 9 nucleotides agree with TRBD2. The J segment lost 5 bases and the V segment lost 5 bases, leaving 6 bases of the junction unmatched. The CDR3 consists of 14 residues. The CDR3 reads CASSIAGGPETQYF. The CDR3 nucleotides read TGTGCCAGCAGTATCGCGGGGGGGCCTGAGACCCAGTACTTC.

This clonotype was found many times. The CDR3: CASSLIGAYEQYF. CDR3 sequence (DNA): TGTGCCAGCAGCTTAATCGGGGCCTACGAGCAGTACTTC. The chain joins TRBV7-9 to TRBJ2-7, with D maybe TRBD2 (5 bases). The V gene lost 2 bases and the J gene lost 2 bases, with 7 bases spanning the gap. The V gene's germline CDR1 is SEHNR and CDR2 FQNEAQ (reference sequence). The CDR3 length is 13 residues.

This clonotype occurred many times. The genes are TRBV7-3 and TRBJ2-1; D perhaps matches TRBD2 (5 bases). Per germline, CDR1 SGHTA and CDR2 FQGTGA. V lost 5 bases and J 0 bases, leaving 5 bases between the germline ends. The CDR3 consists of 13 residues. Written as DNA, the CDR3 is TGTGCCAGCAGCCGGGGCTCCTACAATGAGCAGTTCTTC. Protein: CASSRGSYNEQFF.